The subject of this entry is one T cell receptor beta chain. All enrollees were about 18 to 89 years old and from approximately 25 US areas. Only in-frame clones appear in the TCRdb table, and some are missing; sequencing was by immunoSEQ multiplex PCR. Among under 350,000 clones listed, about nine tenths were seen once. This sample was taken from a study of blood T cell repertoires in COVID-19. Specimen: PBMCs or T cells enriched from blood (not recorded which). The TCR originated in a woman in her sixties who had recovered from COVID-19.

The CDR3 nucleotides read TGTGCCAGCAGCTTGGGGCCCAGCTCTGGAAACACCATATATTTT. Translating it yields CASSLGPSSGNTIYF. The chain recombines TRBV5-4 with TRBJ1-3; D is ambiguous. Germline loops: CDR1 SGHNT, CDR2 YYREEE (reference sequence). V was shortened by 0 bases and J by 0 bases, with 7 bases between the two germline ends. This CDR3 has 15 amino acids.